This T cell receptor beta chain was recorded in a study of shared clonotypes between healthy human individuals. Study background: Per-donor plates numbered three CD4 naive, three CD4 memory, two CD8 naive and one CD8 memory.

Investigators divided CD4+ cells into CD45RA+ naive and CD45RA-negative memory subsets. As concerns this clone: Antigen specificity is unknown.

Sequencing was performed with immunoSEQ multiplex PCR; in TCRdb, only in-frame clones are kept and a portion is missing. The table includes approximately 2.4 million clones, more than 90% detected once. Germline CDR1 reads ENHRY; CDR2 reads SYGVKD. Trimming at V came to 6 bases and at J to 1 base, leaving 1 base not matched to a gene. The CDR3 runs to 16 residues. Regarding the study as a whole: Generation probabilities were higher for clonotypes shared across all four sorted-subset donors than for unshared ones.

The TCR comes from a man aged 18 to 29 in good health. The sequencing sample was made of naive CD4+ T cells sorted from blood. As to subset: CD45RA+ positively selected. The chain couples TRBV10-3 to TRBJ2-1, with TRBD2 matching 15 bases. The CDR3 nucleotides read TGTGCCATCAGGGGACTAGCGGGGGGTTCCTACAATGAGCAGTTCTTC. Encoded protein: CAIRGLAGGSYNEQFF.